This T cell receptor (beta chain) comes out of a study of spatial heterogeneity in lung cancer. Study overall: A module score for T cells, taken from matched bulk RNA-seq, correlated strongly with TCR transcript counts in tumor regions. Study-level points and caveats: Counts of expanded alpha and beta TCRs within tumors tracked the tumor nonsynonymous mutation count.

TCR cDNA molecules were tagged individually, and each one carried a unique molecular identifier. One entry per CDR3 protein results from TCRdb running MiXCR on the 5' RACE reads. The table lists 25,000 to 30,000 distinct CDR3 sequences, about 7.6% of them singletons, with roughly 22% in the top ten. This CDR3 region has 13 residues. V dropped 4 bases and J dropped 6; count of bases not matched to a gene: 5. In germline, CDR1 is MNHEY, CDR2 SMNVEV (reference sequence). This clonotype has ten or more counts. Its specificity is not known. The time point is: sample taken at primary tumor resection. Sequencing was performed on whole RNA extracted from tumor and nontumor lung tissue, or from frozen PBMC, and the material was left unsorted.

This specimen consisted of lung tumor tissue, obtained at surgery. This rearrangement joins TRBV27 to TRBJ1-1; 7 bases map to TRBD1. The clonotype comes from a male donor with early-stage non-small cell lung cancer. CDR3 coding DNA: TGTGCCAGCAGTTGGCTAGGGGGCGCTGAAGCTTTCTTT. Its translation: CASSWLGGAEAFF.